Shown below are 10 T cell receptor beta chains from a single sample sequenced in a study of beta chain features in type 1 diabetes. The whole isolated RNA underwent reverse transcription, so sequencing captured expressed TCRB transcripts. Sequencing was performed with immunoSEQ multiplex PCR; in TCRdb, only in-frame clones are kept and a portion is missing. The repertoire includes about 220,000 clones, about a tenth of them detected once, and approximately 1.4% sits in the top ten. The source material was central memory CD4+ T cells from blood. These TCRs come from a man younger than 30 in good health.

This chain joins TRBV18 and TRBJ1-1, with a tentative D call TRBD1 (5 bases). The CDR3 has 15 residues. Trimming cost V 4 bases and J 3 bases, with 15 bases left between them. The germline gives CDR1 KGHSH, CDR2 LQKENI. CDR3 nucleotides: TGTGCCAGCTCACGGGACGGGATAGGGGACACTGAAGCTTTCTTT. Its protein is CASSRDGIGDTEAFF.

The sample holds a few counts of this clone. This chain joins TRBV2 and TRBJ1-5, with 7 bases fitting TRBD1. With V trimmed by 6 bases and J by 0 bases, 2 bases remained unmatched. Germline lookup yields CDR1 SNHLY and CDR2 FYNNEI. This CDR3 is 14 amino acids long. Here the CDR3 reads CASRQGNSNQPQHF. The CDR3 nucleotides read TGTGCCAGCAGACAGGGGAATAGCAATCAGCCCCAGCATTTT.

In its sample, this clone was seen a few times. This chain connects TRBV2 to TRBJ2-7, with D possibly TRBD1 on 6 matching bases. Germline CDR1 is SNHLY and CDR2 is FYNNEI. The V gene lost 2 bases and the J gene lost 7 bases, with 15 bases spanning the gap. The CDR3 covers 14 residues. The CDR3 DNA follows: TGTGCCAGCAGTGAATCTAGGGGGATCGGGGAGCAGTACTTC. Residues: CASSESRGIGEQYF.

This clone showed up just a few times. Here the CDR3 reads CASSFYENTEAFF. CDR3 in DNA: TGTGCCAGCAGCTTTTATGAGAACACTGAAGCTTTCTTT. The chain uses TRBV7-9 and TRBJ1-1; D is unresolved. The CDR3 extends over 13 amino acids. Germline V gene lookup returns CDR1 SEHNR and CDR2 FQNEAQ (reference sequence). Trimming left V 3 bases short and J 1 base short, with 6 bases between.

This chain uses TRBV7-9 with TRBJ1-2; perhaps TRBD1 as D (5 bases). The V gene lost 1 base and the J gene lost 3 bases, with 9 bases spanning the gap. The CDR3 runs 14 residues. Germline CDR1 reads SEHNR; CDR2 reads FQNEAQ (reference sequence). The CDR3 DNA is TGTGCCAGCAGCTTAGGAGGGGAGGACTATGGCTACACCTTC. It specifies CASSLGGEDYGYTF.

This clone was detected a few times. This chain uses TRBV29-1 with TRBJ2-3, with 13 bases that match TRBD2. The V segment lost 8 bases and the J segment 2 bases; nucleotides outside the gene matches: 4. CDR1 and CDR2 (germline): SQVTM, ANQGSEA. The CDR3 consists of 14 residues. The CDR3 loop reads CSTGTSGNTDTQYF. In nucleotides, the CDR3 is TGCAGCACCGGGACTAGCGGGAACACAGATACGCAGTATTTT.

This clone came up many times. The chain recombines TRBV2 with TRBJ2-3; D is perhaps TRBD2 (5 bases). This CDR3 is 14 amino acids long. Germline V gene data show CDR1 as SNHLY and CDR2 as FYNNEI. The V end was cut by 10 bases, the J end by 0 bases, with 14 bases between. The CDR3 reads CATTREQSTDTQYF. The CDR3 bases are TGTGCCACGACCCGGGAACAGAGCACAGATACGCAGTATTTT.

CDR3 region: CASTRGRVGSGNTIYF. In DNA, the CDR3 is TGTGCCAGCACACGGGGCCGGGTCGGCTCTGGAAACACCATATATTTT. The chain joins TRBV7-2 to TRBJ1-3; TRBD1 might be the D (5 bases). In germline, CDR1 is SGHTA, CDR2 FQGNSA. The CDR3 is made up of 16 amino acids. V was clipped by 7 bases and J by 0 bases, with 16 bases between them.

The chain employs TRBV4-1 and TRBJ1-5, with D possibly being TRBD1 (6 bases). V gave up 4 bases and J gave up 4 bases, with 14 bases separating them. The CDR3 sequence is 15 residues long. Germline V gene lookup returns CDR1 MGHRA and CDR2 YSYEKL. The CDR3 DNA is TGCGCCAGCAGCCGTCCCGGGACACCTAATCAGCCCCAGCATTTT. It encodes CASSRPGTPNQPQHF.

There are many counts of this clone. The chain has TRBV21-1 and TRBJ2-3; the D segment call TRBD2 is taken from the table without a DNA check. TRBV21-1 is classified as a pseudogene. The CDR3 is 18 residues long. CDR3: CASSRTSQDRAGTDTQYF. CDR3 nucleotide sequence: TGTGCCAGCAGCCGAACTTCTCAAGACAGAGCGGGAACAGATACGCAGTATTTT.